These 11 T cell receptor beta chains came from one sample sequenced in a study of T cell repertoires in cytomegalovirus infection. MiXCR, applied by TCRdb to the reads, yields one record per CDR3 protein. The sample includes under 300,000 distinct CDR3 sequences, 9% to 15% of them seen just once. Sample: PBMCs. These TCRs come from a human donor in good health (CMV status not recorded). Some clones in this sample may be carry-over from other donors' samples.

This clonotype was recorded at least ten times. In DNA form, the CDR3 reads TGTGCCAGCAGCTTTTCTCAGGGGACTGAGCAGTTCTTC. Translating gives CASSFSQGTEQFF. The chain uses TRBV7-3 and TRBJ2-1; TRBD1 might be the D (6 bases). V was shortened by 3 bases and J by 9 bases, with 12 bases between the two germline ends. The germline V gene encodes CDR1 SGHTA and CDR2 FQGTGA. The CDR3 is 13 amino acids.

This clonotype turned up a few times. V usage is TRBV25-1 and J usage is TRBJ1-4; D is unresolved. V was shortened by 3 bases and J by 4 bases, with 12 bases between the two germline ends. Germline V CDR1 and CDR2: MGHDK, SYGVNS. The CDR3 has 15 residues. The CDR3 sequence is CASSDSLTYNEKLFF. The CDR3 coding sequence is TGTGCCAGCAGTGACAGTCTTACCTATAATGAAAAACTGTTTTTT.

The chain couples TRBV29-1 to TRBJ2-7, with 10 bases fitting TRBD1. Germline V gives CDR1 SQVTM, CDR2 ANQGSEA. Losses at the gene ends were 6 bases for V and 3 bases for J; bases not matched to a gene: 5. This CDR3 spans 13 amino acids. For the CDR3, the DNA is TGCAGCGTAACCCGGACAGGGGGCTACGAGCAGTACTTC. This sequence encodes CSVTRTGGYEQYF.

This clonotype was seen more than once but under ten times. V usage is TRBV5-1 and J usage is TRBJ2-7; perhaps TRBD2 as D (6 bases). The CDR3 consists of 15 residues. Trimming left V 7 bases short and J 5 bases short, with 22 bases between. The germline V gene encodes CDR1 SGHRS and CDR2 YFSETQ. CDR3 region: CASHLGSTGVDEQYF. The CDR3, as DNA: TGCGCCAGCCACCTCGGGTCAACGGGAGTCGACGAGCAGTACTTC.

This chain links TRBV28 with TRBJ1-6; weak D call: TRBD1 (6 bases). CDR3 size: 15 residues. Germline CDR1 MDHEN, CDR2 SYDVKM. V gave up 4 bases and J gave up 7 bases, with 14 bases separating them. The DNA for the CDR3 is TGTGCCAGCAGTTCCCTACAGGGTAGCAATTCACCCCTCCACTTT. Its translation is CASSSLQGSNSPLHF.

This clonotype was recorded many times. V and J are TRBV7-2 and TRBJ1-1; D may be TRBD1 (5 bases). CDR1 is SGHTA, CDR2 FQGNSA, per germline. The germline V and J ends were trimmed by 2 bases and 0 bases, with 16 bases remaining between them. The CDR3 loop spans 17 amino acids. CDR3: CASSLQAGSFMNTEAFF. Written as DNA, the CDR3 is TGTGCCAGCAGCTTACAGGCAGGGAGTTTCATGAACACTGAAGCTTTCTTT.

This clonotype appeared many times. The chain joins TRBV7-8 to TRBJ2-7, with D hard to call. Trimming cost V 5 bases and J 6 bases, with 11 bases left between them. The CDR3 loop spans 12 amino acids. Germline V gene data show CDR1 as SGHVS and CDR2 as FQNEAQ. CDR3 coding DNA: TGTGCCAGCAGCCTCCTCTCCCCCGAGCAGTACTTC. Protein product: CASSLLSPEQYF.

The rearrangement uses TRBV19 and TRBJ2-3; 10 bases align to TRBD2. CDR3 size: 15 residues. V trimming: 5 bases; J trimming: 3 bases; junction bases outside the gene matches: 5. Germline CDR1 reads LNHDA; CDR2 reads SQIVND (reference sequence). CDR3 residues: CASSPGLAETDTQYF. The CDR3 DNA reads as TGTGCCAGTAGTCCAGGACTAGCGGAGACAGATACGCAGTATTTT.

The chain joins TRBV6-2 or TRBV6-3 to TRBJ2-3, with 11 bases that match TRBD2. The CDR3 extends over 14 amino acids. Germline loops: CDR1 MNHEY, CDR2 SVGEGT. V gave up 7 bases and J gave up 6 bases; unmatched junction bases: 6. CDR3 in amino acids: CASTPSGGHDTQYF. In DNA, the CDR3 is TGTGCCAGCACACCTAGCGGGGGGCATGATACGCAGTATTTT.

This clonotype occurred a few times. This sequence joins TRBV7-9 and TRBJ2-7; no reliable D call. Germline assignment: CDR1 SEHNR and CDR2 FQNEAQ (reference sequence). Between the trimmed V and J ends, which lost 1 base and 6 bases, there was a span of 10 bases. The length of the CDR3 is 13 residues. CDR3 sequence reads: CASSLEGSGEQYF. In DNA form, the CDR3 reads TGTGCCAGCAGCTTAGAGGGCTCCGGCGAGCAGTACTTC.

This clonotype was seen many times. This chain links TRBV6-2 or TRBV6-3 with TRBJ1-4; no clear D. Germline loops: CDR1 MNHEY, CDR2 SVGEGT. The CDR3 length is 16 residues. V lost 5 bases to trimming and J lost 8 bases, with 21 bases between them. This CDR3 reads CASSRSDLAAQEKLFF. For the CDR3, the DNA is TGTGCCAGCAGTCGATCGGACCTCGCGGCTCAGGAAAAACTGTTTTTT.